Below, 25 T cell receptor beta chains from the same sample are listed, as sequenced in a study of early T cells in non-severe SARS-CoV-2 infection. A single record per CDR3 protein comes from TCRdb applying MiXCR to the 5' RACE reads. This repertoire shows some 67,000 distinct CDR3 sequences, less than 12% found once; its top ten account for 15% to 18%. The sequenced sample was whole blood, obtained at baseline. The origin of the receptors is an adult who was a healthcare worker with PCR-confirmed SARS-CoV-2 infection or an uninfected control (not recorded which).

This clonotype has only a few counts. The gene calls are TRBV6-5 and TRBJ2-7; 9 nucleotides match TRBD1. Germline V gives CDR1 MNHEY, CDR2 SVGAGI. The CDR3 length is 15 residues. The V and J ends lost 4 bases and 2 bases, in that order; junction bases with no gene match: 6. DNA for the CDR3: TGTGCCAGCAGTTCGCCGGGACAGGGTACCTACGAGCAGTACTTC. Translation gives CASSSPGQGTYEQYF.

This clonotype was seen just once. This chain joins TRBV7-2 and TRBJ2-3, with D tentatively TRBD1 or TRBD2 (5 bases each). The CDR3 consists of 15 residues. V lost 1 base and J 1 base, leaving 9 bases between the germline ends. In germline, CDR1 is SGHTA, CDR2 FQGNSA. This CDR3 is CASSLGQGRTDTQYF. In DNA, the CDR3 is TGTGCCAGCAGCTTAGGCCAGGGACGCACAGATACGCAGTATTTT.

The chain couples TRBV5-5 to TRBJ1-1; D not resolved. Germline lookup yields CDR1 SGHKS and CDR2 YYEKEE (reference sequence). This CDR3 comprises 12 residues. Between the trimmed V and J ends, which lost 0 bases and 7 bases, there was a span of 7 bases. The chain's CDR3 is CASSLEEGEAFF. The DNA for the CDR3 is TGTGCCAGCAGCTTGGAAGAGGGTGAAGCTTTCTTT.

This clonotype was detected many times. J is TRBJ2-1 and V is TRBV24-1; maybe TRBD1 (6 bases). CDR3 length: 15 amino acids. Germline CDR1 KGHDR, CDR2 SFDVKD. V dropped 0 bases and J dropped 8 bases, with 13 bases sitting between them. CDR3 DNA sequence: TGTGCCACCAGTGATTTGGGGCGCAGGGGCGATGAGCAGTTCTTC. Translating it yields CATSDLGRRGDEQFF.

The chain uses TRBV6-5 and TRBJ2-7, with 10 positions matching TRBD1. The length of the CDR3 is 16 residues. V shed 2 bases and J 1 base; nucleotides not matched to a gene: 5. Germline lookup yields CDR1 MNHEY and CDR2 SVGAGI. The CDR3 DNA reads as TGTGCCAGCAGTTACATGCGGGACAGGGGTTCCTACGAGCAGTACTTC. It is translated as CASSYMRDRGSYEQYF.

Points on this clonotype: A much more abundant neighbour one base away suggests this may be a read error. This chain links TRBV29-1 with TRBJ1-1; weak D call: TRBD1 (5 bases). This CDR3 has 13 amino acids. V lost 2 bases and J lost 1, with 8 bases in between. Germline-derived CDR1 and CDR2 are SQVTM and ANQGSEA. For the CDR3, the DNA is TGCAGCGTTGAAAGACAGAGGAACACTGAAGCTTTCTTT. Translated: CSVERQRNTEAFF.

This clonotype was seen ten or more times. The chain links TRBV28 to TRBJ2-3, with D possibly TRBD1 on 5 matching bases. From germline, CDR1 is MDHEN and CDR2 SYDVKM. The CDR3 totals 11 residues. With 10 bases removed from V and 11 bases from J, the gap between germline ends came to 16 bases. This chain's CDR3 is CATTDSRRQYF. DNA for the CDR3: TGTGCCACCACAGACAGTCGGCGGCAGTATTTT.

The CDR3 DNA follows: TGCAGTGCTAGAGATGGAGGGGGAGACTATGGCTACACCTTC. Translating gives CSARDGGGDYGYTF. The chain is built from TRBV20-1 and TRBJ1-2; D may be TRBD1 (6 bases). The CDR3 totals 14 residues. Looked up from germline, CDR1 is DFQATT and CDR2 is SNEGSKA (reference sequence). Trimming cost V 0 bases and J 3 bases, with 11 bases left between them.

This clonotype has more than one count but fewer than ten. The CDR3 nucleotides read TGTGCCAGCAGGCCCGGGACTAGCGGGAGAACCATCTACGAGCAGTACTTC. Its protein is CASRPGTSGRTIYEQYF. The rearrangement uses TRBV27 and TRBJ2-7; TRBD2 aligns across 14 bases. The CDR3 consists of 17 residues. V lost 6 bases, J lost 3 bases, and 10 bases stayed unmatched. CDR1 and CDR2 (germline): MNHEY, SMNVEV (reference sequence).

The rearrangement uses TRBV11-1 and TRBJ2-5, with TRBD2 identical over 11 bases. CDR1 SGHAT and CDR2 FQDESV come from the germline V gene (reference sequence). The CDR3 has 14 residues. J gave up 5 bases and V 2 bases, and 1 base lay outside the gene matches. In DNA, the CDR3 is TGTGCCAGCAGCTTAACTAGCGGGGGCGAGACCCAGTACTTC. Its translation is CASSLTSGGETQYF.

This clonotype appeared many times. The rearrangement links TRBV7-2 to TRBJ1-5; no definite D call. From germline, CDR1 is SGHTA and CDR2 FQGNSA. V was trimmed by 2 bases and J by 3 bases, leaving 8 bases between them. The CDR3 has 14 residues. The CDR3 loop is CASSLRRNNQPQHF. The CDR3, as DNA: TGTGCCAGCAGCTTACGGCGGAACAATCAGCCCCAGCATTTT.

This clonotype was seen more than once but under ten times. In DNA form, the CDR3 reads TGTGCCAGCAGCTTAGCGGACGAAACCCAGTACTTC. This codes for CASSLADETQYF. The chain is built from TRBV7-8 and TRBJ2-5; D gene uncertain. CDR3 length: 12 amino acids. Trimming took 0 bases from V and 8 from J, leaving 7 bases between them. Germline loops: CDR1 SGHVS, CDR2 FQNEAQ.

This clonotype appeared many times. The genes are TRBV7-2 and TRBJ1-2; D is undetermined. V lost 5 bases and J lost 4, with 11 bases in between. The CDR3 totals 13 residues. Germline CDR1 is SGHTA and CDR2 is FQGNSA. This CDR3 is CASSPPSGYGYTF. The CDR3 nucleotides read TGTGCCAGCAGCCCCCCTTCGGGCTATGGCTACACCTTC.

This clonotype has ten or more counts. J is TRBJ1-2 and V is TRBV6-5; a weak D match, TRBD1 (6 bases). This CDR3 comprises 15 residues. V lost 7 bases and J lost 8, with 23 bases in between. Germline-derived CDR1 and CDR2 are MNHEY and SVGAGI. For the CDR3, the DNA is TGTGCCAGCACCCAAGCCGGGGGCCCCGGACGGGGCTACACCTTC. This sequence encodes CASTQAGGPGRGYTF.

This chain connects TRBV7-9 to TRBJ1-1, with D maybe TRBD1 (5 bases). Trimming left V 2 bases short and J 4 bases short, with 11 bases between. The CDR3 length is 14 residues. Per germline, CDR1 SEHNR and CDR2 FQNEAQ (reference sequence). The CDR3: CASSLQGMSTEAFF. CDR3 bases: TGTGCCAGCAGCTTACAGGGCATGTCCACTGAAGCTTTCTTT.

This chain joins TRBV5-1 and TRBJ2-2, with D perhaps TRBD1 (6 bases). The CDR3 consists of 15 residues. Trimming pared 2 bases from V and 2 bases from J, leaving 10 bases between. Germline assignment: CDR1 SGHRS and CDR2 YFSETQ. CDR3 nucleotide sequence: TGCGCCAGCAGCTTCATGGACAGTAACACCGGGGAGCTGTTTTTT. Protein: CASSFMDSNTGELFF.

This clonotype occurred many times. The chain uses TRBV29-1 and TRBJ2-7, with 10 bases identical to TRBD2. This CDR3 is built from 13 residues. After removal of 6 bases from V and 4 bases from J, the junction contained 6 bases not matched to a gene. Germline V CDR1 and CDR2: SQVTM, ANQGSEA. Here the CDR3 reads CSVRLAGRYEQYF. The CDR3 DNA sequence: TGCAGCGTGAGACTAGCGGGCCGATACGAGCAGTACTTC.

This clonotype was seen ten or more times. The chain links TRBV4-2 to TRBJ1-3, with D possibly being TRBD1 (5 bases). Germline V lookup: CDR1 LGHNA, CDR2 YNFKEQ. This CDR3 comprises 20 residues. The V end was cut by 0 bases, the J end by 0 bases, with 21 bases between. The CDR3 spells CASSQEYGGRGRISGNTIYF. The CDR3 DNA follows: TGTGCCAGCAGCCAAGAGTATGGTGGTAGGGGACGTATCTCTGGAAACACCATATATTTT.

Ten or more counts support this clonotype. The genes are TRBV6-1 and TRBJ2-7; no definite D call. Trimming cost V 7 bases and J 3 bases, with 13 bases left between them. The CDR3 contains 13 residues. CDR1 and CDR2 (germline): MNHNS, SASEGT. The CDR3 region has the DNA TGTGCCAGCACCCGACAAGCAAACTACGAGCAGTACTTC. This translates into CASTRQANYEQYF.

This chain joins TRBV12-3 or TRBV12-4 and TRBJ1-6; D is ambiguous. V lost 3 bases to trimming and J lost 7 bases, with 13 bases between them. The CDR3 is 15 residues long. Here the CDR3 reads CASSLFHQGNSPLHF. As DNA, the CDR3 is TGTGCCAGCAGTTTGTTTCATCAAGGGAATTCACCCCTCCACTTT.

This clonotype was counted many times. V and J are TRBV19 and TRBJ2-2; D gene uncertain. Germline V gene sequence: CDR1 LNHDA, CDR2 SQIVND (reference sequence). V shed 1 base and J shed 3 bases, with 6 bases lying between them. The CDR3 runs 14 residues. The CDR3, as DNA: TGTGCCAGTAGTATAGGGACGGACACCGGGGAGCTGTTTTTT. Protein sequence: CASSIGTDTGELFF.

This clonotype came up many times. The chain combines TRBV11-2 with TRBJ1-2; the D gene is possibly TRBD1 (6 bases). Germline CDR1 reads SGHAT; CDR2 reads FQNNGV. V was pared by 3 bases and J by 4 bases, with 12 bases between. The CDR3 totals 14 residues. CDR3: CASSFQGFGYGYTF. For the CDR3, the DNA is TGTGCCAGCAGCTTTCAGGGGTTTGGCTATGGCTACACCTTC.

The chain links TRBV28 to TRBJ1-2; D is ambiguous. With 2 bases removed from V and 4 bases from J, the gap between germline ends came to 11 bases. Germline V gene data show CDR1 as MDHEN and CDR2 as SYDVKM. This CDR3 region has 14 residues. CDR3 DNA sequence: TGTGCCAGCAGTTTAGTAGGACGGGGCTATGGCTACACCTTC. This encodes CASSLVGRGYGYTF.

J is TRBJ1-1 and V is TRBV6-2 or TRBV6-3; 9 bases are shared with TRBD1. The CDR3 is made up of 14 amino acids. Trimming at V came to 1 base and at J to 5 bases, leaving 2 bases not matched to a gene. The germline V gene has CDR1 MNHEY and CDR2 SVGEGT. CDR3 bases: TGTGCCAGCAGTTACTACAGGGGGCCTACTGAAGCTTTCTTT. Translation gives CASSYYRGPTEAFF.

In its sample, this clonotype was seen a few times. V and J are TRBV6-6 and TRBJ2-3, with a possible D match to TRBD2 (5 bases). The CDR3 runs to 15 residues. The germline V and J ends were trimmed by 5 bases and 0 bases, with 12 bases remaining between them. CDR1 MNHNY and CDR2 SVGAGI come from the germline V gene (reference sequence). The CDR3 reads CASSPGLVSTDTQYF. In nucleotides, the CDR3 is TGTGCCAGCAGTCCCGGACTGGTGAGCACAGATACGCAGTATTTT.